The sequence of this TCR beta chain was determined in a study of graft-versus-host responses after intestinal transplantation. The data were produced by immunoSEQ multiplex PCR, yet TCRdb's version contains in-frame clones alone and is incomplete. The sample yields under 80,000 clones, approximately 92% seen once. A remark on this clone: What it recognizes is unknown.

Study results and caveats: Those patients showing graft-donor T cell macrochimerism displayed high graft-versus-host to host-versus-graft clonal ratios in allografts. The marrow of recipients harbored GvH clones, and ileum or blood showed some of them first.

The germline gives CDR1 SGHRS, CDR2 YFSETQ. The germline V and J ends were trimmed by 0 bases and 2 bases, with 10 bases remaining between them. CDR3 length: 15 amino acids. The chain uses TRBV5-1 and TRBJ2-3; D is unresolved. The material sequenced was PBMCs, taken 98 days after intestinal transplantation. This clonotype originated in a human patient who received an intestinal transplant, so some T cells may come from the graft donor. The CDR3 here is CASSLGWRDTDTQYF. The CDR3 DNA is TGCGCCAGCAGCTTGGGTTGGCGAGACACAGATACGCAGTATTTT.